This TCR beta chain was recorded in a study of CD8 T cells in ankylosing spondylitis. TCRdb passed the 5' RACE reads through MiXCR, listing each CDR3 protein once. The sample consists of approximately 340,000 distinct CDR3 sequences, roughly 14% of them appearing once. The CDR3 covers 15 residues. With V trimmed by 4 bases and J by 7 bases, 8 bases remained unmatched. There are many counts of this clonotype. This receptor was obtained from a male donor with ankylosing spondylitis or in good health (not recorded which). The material sequenced was blood, either unsorted or a sorted T cell fraction (not recorded which). The chain is built from TRBV12-3 or TRBV12-4 and TRBJ2-7; 12 bases map to TRBD2. The CDR3 DNA reads as TGTGCCAGCAGTTCCCCGACTAGCGGGAGATATGAGCAGTACTTC. It codes for CASSSPTSGRYEQYF.